The TCR beta chain described here comes from a study of vaccination effects on CD4 cells after COVID-19. Here immunoSEQ multiplex PCR was the method, and the copy in TCRdb shows in-frame clones only, minus some. The profile covers tens of thousands of clones, with 65% to 80% appearing a single time and approximately 16% taken by the ten largest. Sequencing followed a ViraFEST assay step that expanded antigen-specific CD4+ T cells with viral peptide pools. Isolation of CD4+ T cells took place after 10 days of culture. Participants were given two doses of BNT162b2 or mRNA-1273 vaccine. This clone was counted between two and nine times. What it binds is unknown. Germline lookup yields CDR1 MNHEY and CDR2 SMNVEV (reference sequence). Trimming took off 0 bases at V and 0 bases at J, with 6 bases between the two ends. The CDR3 runs to 15 residues.

The sample was CD4+ T cells from PBMCs cultured with HCoV-OC43 spike peptides, taken after COVID-19 vaccination. Stated subset: HCoV-OC43 spike overlapping peptide pool stimulation. This clonotype originated in a human donor who received a COVID-19 vaccine. This rearrangement joins TRBV27 to TRBJ1-5; maybe TRBD1 (5 bases). The CDR3 spells CASSLSRVSNQPQHF. For the CDR3, the DNA is TGTGCCAGCAGTTTATCCAGGGTTAGCAATCAGCCCCAGCATTTT.